These 27 T cell receptor beta chains were sequenced from one sample in a study of cytomegalovirus exposure and HLA in healthy donors. Here immunoSEQ multiplex PCR was the method, and the copy in TCRdb shows in-frame clones only, minus some. The sample has 200,000 to 300,000 clones; about 83% are singletons. The specimen sequenced was PBMCs. Every receptor here comes from a man aged 18 to 35 in good health and CMV-seronegative.

This sequence joins TRBV28 and TRBJ2-7; unclear D gene. The V and J ends lost 6 bases and 2 bases respectively, with 8 bases between them. Germline values: CDR1 MDHEN, CDR2 SYDVKM. The CDR3 loop spans 12 amino acids. DNA for the CDR3: TGTGCCAGCAGCCCGTGGCCCTACGAGCAGTACTTC. Its protein is CASSPWPYEQYF. Variable domain in full (rest from reference TRBV28 and TRBJ2-7): DVKVTQSSRYLVKRTGEKVFLECVQDMDHENMFWYRQDPGLGLRLIYFSYDVKMKEKGDIPEGYSVSREKKERFSLILESASTNQTSMYLCASSPWPYEQYFGPGTRLTVT.

The sample holds a few counts of this clone. The chain couples TRBV5-1 to TRBJ1-2, with TRBD1 identical over 8 bases. Germline loops: CDR1 SGHRS, CDR2 YFSETQ. The junction had 4 bases not matched to a gene; V was cut back by 4 bases and J by 8 bases. CDR3 length: 12 amino acids. The CDR3 DNA sequence: TGCGCCAGCAGCAAGGACAGGGCCGGCTACACCTTC. This gives the protein CASSKDRAGYTF. Together with reference TRBV5-1 and TRBJ1-2, the CDR3 gives the full variable domain: KAGVTQTPRYLIKTRGQQVTLSCSPISGHRSVSWYQQTPGQGLQFLFEYFSETQRNKGNFPGRFSGRQFSNSRSEMNVSTLELGDSALYLCASSKDRAGYTFGSGTRLTVV.

V usage is TRBV5-1 and J usage is TRBJ1-6; 7 nucleotides match TRBD1. V lost 6 bases, J lost 7 bases, and 7 bases stayed unmatched. This CDR3 has 14 amino acids. In germline, CDR1 is SGHRS, CDR2 YFSETQ. CDR3 sequence: CASTTAGGNSPLHF. CDR3 nucleotides: TGCGCCAGCACCACGGCAGGGGGGAATTCACCCCTCCACTTT. Together with reference TRBV5-1 and TRBJ1-6, the CDR3 gives the full variable domain: KAGVTQTPRYLIKTRGQQVTLSCSPISGHRSVSWYQQTPGQGLQFLFEYFSETQRNKGNFPGRFSGRQFSNSRSEMNVSTLELGDSALYLCASTTAGGNSPLHFGNGTRLTVT.

V usage is TRBV2 and J usage is TRBJ1-5, with 8 bases identical to TRBD1. Germline V gives CDR1 SNHLY, CDR2 FYNNEI. The CDR3 spans 12 residues. The V and J ends lost 10 bases and 7 bases, in that order; junction bases with no gene match: 6. The CDR3 DNA reads as TGTGCCATTTCCCCAGGGGGCCAGCCCCAGCATTTT. It is translated as CAISPGGQPQHF.

The genes are TRBV27 and TRBJ2-1, with D tentatively TRBD2 (6 bases). Germline values: CDR1 MNHEY, CDR2 SMNVEV (reference sequence). The CDR3 contains 14 residues. The V end was cut by 3 bases, the J end by 8 bases, with 14 bases between. The DNA of the CDR3 is TGTGCCAGCAGTTTCGGGAGCGGGTTCCATGAGCAGTTCTTC. Translation: CASSFGSGFHEQFF.

J is TRBJ1-1 and V is TRBV18, with D hard to call. The germline V and J ends were trimmed by 1 base and 4 bases, with 13 bases remaining between them. The CDR3 contains 15 residues. Germline V gene sequence: CDR1 KGHSH, CDR2 LQKENI. The CDR3 loop is CASSPRLKEGTEAFF. The CDR3 DNA follows: TGTGCCAGCTCACCACGCTTAAAGGAGGGCACTGAAGCTTTCTTT. Variable domain in full (rest from reference TRBV18 and TRBJ1-1): NAGVMQNPRHLVRRRGQEARLRCSPMKGHSHVYWYRQLPEEGLKFMVYLQKENIIDESGMPKERFSAEFPKEGPSILRIQQVVRGDSAAYFCASSPRLKEGTEAFFGQGTRLTVV.

This chain joins TRBV7-3 and TRBJ2-1, with TRBD2 identical over 10 bases. Germline V lookup: CDR1 SGHTA, CDR2 FQGTGA. Trimming removed 1 base from V and 5 bases from J; junction bases left unmatched: 8. The CDR3 runs to 17 residues. As DNA, the CDR3 is TGTGCCAGCAGCTTAAAGATGTCCGGGACTAGCGACAATGAGCAGTTCTTC. It translates to CASSLKMSGTSDNEQFF. Complete variable domain (other parts from reference TRBV7-3 and TRBJ2-1): GAGVSQTPSNKVTEKGKYVELRCDPISGHTALYWYRQSLGQGPEFLIYFQGTGAADDSGLPNDRFFAVRPEGSVSTLKIQRTERGDSAVYLCASSLKMSGTSDNEQFFGPGTRLTVL.

This sequence joins TRBV6-6 and TRBJ1-1; unclear D gene. The germline V gene has CDR1 MNHNY and CDR2 SVGAGI (reference sequence). The CDR3 has 13 residues. V was shortened by 10 bases and J by 7 bases, with 19 bases between the two germline ends. CDR3 nucleotides: TGTGCCACCCGAAACTACCGACCGCTTGAAGCTTTCTTT. Its translation is CATRNYRPLEAFF.

This clone has only one observation. The V call is TRBV19, the J call TRBJ2-1; TRBD2 is a possible D gene (6 bases). Germline CDR1 and CDR2: LNHDA and SQIVND (reference sequence). The germline V and J ends were trimmed by 3 bases and 9 bases, with 12 bases remaining between them. The CDR3 runs to 13 residues. The CDR3 nucleotides are TGTGCCAGTAGTATCACCTCGGGAGCTGAGCAGTTCTTC. Translation gives CASSITSGAEQFF.

V gene TRBV28 combines with J gene TRBJ2-3; tentatively, D is TRBD2 (7 bases). The CDR3 runs to 14 residues. Between the trimmed V and J ends, which lost 7 bases and 5 bases, there was a span of 16 bases. Germline V gene sequence: CDR1 MDHEN, CDR2 SYDVKM. CDR3 nucleotides: TGTGCCAGCATTTCGGGGGGCGCGGAAGATACGCAGTATTTT. This encodes CASISGGAEDTQYF. The full variable domain, its missing parts supplied by reference TRBV28 and TRBJ2-3, is DVKVTQSSRYLVKRTGEKVFLECVQDMDHENMFWYRQDPGLGLRLIYFSYDVKMKEKGDIPEGYSVSREKKERFSLILESASTNQTSMYLCASISGGAEDTQYFGPGTRLTVL.

This sequence joins TRBV5-1 and TRBJ1-1, with D perhaps TRBD1 (5 bases). The germline V and J ends were trimmed by 4 bases and 6 bases, with 16 bases remaining between them. The CDR3 extends over 14 amino acids. CDR1 is SGHRS, CDR2 YFSETQ, per germline. The CDR3 bases are TGCGCCAGCAGCCCCTCGGGCGGGGGGGCTGAAGCTTTCTTT. Protein product: CASSPSGGGAEAFF.

The CDR3 protein is CSVDGGRASNNEQFF. CDR3 bases: TGCAGCGTTGATGGCGGGAGGGCTTCTAACAATGAGCAGTTCTTC. This chain joins TRBV29-1 and TRBJ2-1; 9 bases agree with TRBD2. The germline V gene has CDR1 SQVTM and CDR2 ANQGSEA. V lost 3 bases to trimming and J lost 5 bases; unmatched junction nucleotides: 8. This CDR3 has 15 amino acids.

The chain has TRBV19 and TRBJ2-6; D unclear. V dropped 5 bases and J dropped 0 bases, with 5 bases sitting between them. This CDR3 comprises 14 residues. The germline CDR1 and CDR2 sequences are LNHDA and SQIVND (reference sequence). CDR3 residues: CASSPGSGANVLTF. The DNA for the CDR3 is TGTGCCAGTAGTCCCGGCTCTGGGGCCAACGTCCTGACTTTC.

This chain uses TRBV6-6 with TRBJ2-3; maybe TRBD2 (5 bases). CDR3 length equals 14 residues. The germline CDR1 and CDR2 sequences are MNHNY and SVGAGI (reference sequence). V gave up 9 bases and J gave up 1 base, with 14 bases separating them. CDR3 DNA: TGTGCCAGAATTAACGGACTGCGCACAGATACGCAGTATTTT. Translated: CARINGLRTDTQYF.

The chain carries TRBV28 and TRBJ1-5, with D possibly matching TRBD1 (5 bases). V shed 5 bases and J shed 1 base, with 12 bases lying between them. Germline V gene data show CDR1 as MDHEN and CDR2 as SYDVKM. The CDR3 extends over 15 amino acids. CDR3 sequence reads: CASSPTAWSNQPQHF. The CDR3 DNA reads TGTGCCAGCAGTCCGACAGCCTGGAGCAATCAGCCCCAGCATTTT.

V usage is TRBV9 and J usage is TRBJ1-2; D not certain. V lost 1 base and J lost 4, with 8 bases in between. This CDR3 contains 13 residues. Per the germline V gene, CDR1 is SGDLS and CDR2 is YYNGEE. In DNA form, the CDR3 reads TGTGCCAGCAGCGTAATGGGCAGCTATGGCTACACCTTC. Translation: CASSVMGSYGYTF.

Here the CDR3 reads CASSSTDFYGYTF. The CDR3 nucleotides read TGTGCCAGCAGCTCGACGGACTTCTATGGCTACACCTTC. V usage is TRBV5-5 and J usage is TRBJ1-2, with D unresolved. Germline values: CDR1 SGHKS, CDR2 YYEKEE (reference sequence). The CDR3 loop spans 13 amino acids. V was cut by 3 bases and J by 4 bases, with 10 bases left in between.

This clone has only one observation. J is TRBJ1-1 and V is TRBV25-1; 9 nucleotides line up with TRBD1. From germline, CDR1 is MGHDK and CDR2 SYGVNS. V lost 2 bases, J lost 8 bases, and 3 bases stayed unmatched. The CDR3 runs 13 residues. The CDR3 DNA reads TGTGCCAGCAGTGAAACGGGACAGGGAGAAGCTTTCTTT. It yields the protein CASSETGQGEAFF.

This clone is a singleton in its sample. The DNA of the CDR3 is TGTGCCAGCAGACCGACTAGCGGGAACACCGGGGAGCTGTTTTTT. Translating gives CASRPTSGNTGELFF. The gene calls are TRBV27 and TRBJ2-2; 9 bases are shared with TRBD2. Germline loops: CDR1 MNHEY, CDR2 SMNVEV (reference sequence). V gave up 6 bases and J gave up 1 base; unmatched junction bases: 3. The CDR3 contains 15 residues.

This clone was observed a single time. The genes are TRBV4-3 and TRBJ1-4, with D unresolved. Germline V gene lookup returns CDR1 LGHNA and CDR2 YSLEER. V was pared by 5 bases and J by 7 bases, with 20 bases between. The CDR3 is made up of 16 amino acids. DNA for the CDR3: TGCGCCAGCAGCGATACCCCCGGGTCTGGGTCTGAAAAACTGTTTTTT. Residues: CASSDTPGSGSEKLFF.

The chain links TRBV28 to TRBJ1-6; D gene unclear. Germline loops: CDR1 MDHEN, CDR2 SYDVKM. Trimming removed 5 bases at V and 7 bases at J, with 15 bases between. This CDR3 contains 15 residues. The CDR3 DNA reads TGTGCCAGCAGTCCCCTCGCGGGGTTGAATTCACCCCTCCACTTT. This codes for CASSPLAGLNSPLHF.

The table lists this clone with a few counts. This rearrangement joins TRBV27 to TRBJ2-1; D might be TRBD1 (5 bases). The CDR3 has 15 amino acids. V lost 5 bases to trimming and J lost 7 bases, with 18 bases between them. The germline gives CDR1 MNHEY, CDR2 SMNVEV (reference sequence). CDR3 DNA: TGTGCCAGCAGTCCCAGTTGGGCAGGGTTGAATGAGCAGTTCTTC. Amino acid sequence: CASSPSWAGLNEQFF.

This rearrangement joins TRBV11-2 to TRBJ2-3, with 7 bases that match TRBD2. CDR3 size: 15 residues. V lost 5 bases, J lost 0 bases, and 5 bases stayed unmatched. Per germline, CDR1 SGHAT and CDR2 FQNNGV. The CDR3 protein is CASSTRAGSTDTQYF. The CDR3 bases are TGTGCCAGCAGCACCCGAGCGGGGAGCACAGATACGCAGTATTTT.

J is TRBJ1-2 and V is TRBV28; TRBD1 matches at 7 bases. The V gene's germline CDR1 is MDHEN and CDR2 SYDVKM. This CDR3 is built from 15 residues. The V and J ends lost 6 bases and 1 base, in that order; junction bases with no gene match: 8. This chain's CDR3 is CASSTYDRVNYGYTF. In nucleotides, the CDR3 is TGTGCCAGCAGCACGTACGACAGGGTTAACTATGGCTACACCTTC.

The gene calls are TRBV6-5 and TRBJ2-1; tentatively, D is TRBD2 (6 bases). The CDR3 contains 16 residues. Germline V gene sequence: CDR1 MNHEY, CDR2 SVGAGI. Between the trimmed V and J ends, which lost 0 bases and 0 bases, there was a span of 9 bases. The CDR3 is CASSYSRGSSYNEQFF. As DNA, the CDR3 is TGTGCCAGCAGTTACTCTCGGGGGAGCTCCTACAATGAGCAGTTCTTC.

The chain combines TRBV5-1 with TRBJ2-1; weak D call: TRBD2 (6 bases). The CDR3 totals 14 residues. CDR1 is SGHRS, CDR2 YFSETQ, per germline. Trimming took 4 bases from V and 10 from J, leaving 18 bases between them. CDR3 loop: CASSGPTSSGEQFF. The CDR3 DNA sequence: TGCGCCAGCAGCGGACCCACTAGCAGCGGCGAGCAGTTCTTC.

This chain uses TRBV10-2 with TRBJ1-2; 7 bases align to TRBD1. This CDR3 contains 13 residues. The germline V gene has CDR1 WSHSY and CDR2 SAAADI. V lost 0 bases to trimming and J lost 8 bases; unmatched junction nucleotides: 3. The CDR3 DNA follows: TGCGCCAGCAGTGAGTCGGGACAGACCGGCTACACCTTC. Its translation is CASSESGQTGYTF.